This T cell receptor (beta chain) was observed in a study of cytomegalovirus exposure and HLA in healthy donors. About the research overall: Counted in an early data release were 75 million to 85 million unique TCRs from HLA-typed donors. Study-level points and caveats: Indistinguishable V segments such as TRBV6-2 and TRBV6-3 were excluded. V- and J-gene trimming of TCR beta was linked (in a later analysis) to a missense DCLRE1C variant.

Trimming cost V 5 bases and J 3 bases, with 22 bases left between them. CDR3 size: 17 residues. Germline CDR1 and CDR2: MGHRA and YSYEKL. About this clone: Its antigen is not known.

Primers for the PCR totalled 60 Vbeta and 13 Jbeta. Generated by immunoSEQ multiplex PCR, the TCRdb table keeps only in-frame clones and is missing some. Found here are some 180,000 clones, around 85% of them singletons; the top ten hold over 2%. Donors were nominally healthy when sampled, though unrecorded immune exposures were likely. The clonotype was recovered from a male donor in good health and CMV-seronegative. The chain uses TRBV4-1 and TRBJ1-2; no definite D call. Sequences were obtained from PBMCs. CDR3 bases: TGCGCCAGCAGCTCACTCCGGCCGAGGGAGATGGACTATGGCTACACCTTC. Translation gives CASSSLRPREMDYGYTF.